Each of the 29 T cell receptor beta chains below was sequenced from the same sample in a study of TIL therapy for anti-PD-1-resistant metastatic lung cancer. The libraries were made with immunoSEQ v3. The repertoire was sequenced with immunoSEQ multiplex PCR; TCRdb's copy has only in-frame clones and lacks some. Counted here are 95,000 or so clones, just over 65% occurring once; the ten biggest clones make up about a tenth. Stated time point: pre-treatment sample, taken before nivolumab and TIL therapy. The tumor samples were excised metastases, mostly pleural nodules or supraclavicular lymph nodes. This material consisted of tumor tissue, taken at baseline. The receptors come from a person between 25 and 79 years old with non-small cell lung cancer.

The chain recombines TRBV16 with TRBJ2-7, with D unresolved. CDR1 is KGHSY, CDR2 FQNENV, per germline. Between the trimmed V and J ends, which lost 4 bases and 8 bases, there was a span of 9 bases. This CDR3 region has 11 residues. The CDR3 DNA follows: TGTGCCAGCAGCCCGATCGGACAGCAGTACTTC. Amino acid sequence: CASSPIGQQYF. The full variable domain, its missing parts supplied by reference TRBV16 and TRBJ2-7, is GEEVAQTPKHLVRGEGQKAKLYCAPIKGHSYVFWYQQVLKNEFKFLISFQNENVFDETGMPKERFSAKCLPNSPCSLEIQATKLEDSAVYFCASSPIGQQYFGPGTRLTVT.

The chain employs TRBV29-1 and TRBJ1-2, with a possible D match to TRBD1 (6 bases). The germline V and J ends were trimmed by 7 bases and 2 bases, with 14 bases remaining between them. Germline V gene data show CDR1 as SQVTM and CDR2 as ANQGSEA. The CDR3 loop spans 13 amino acids. As DNA, the CDR3 is TGCAGCGCCTATGACACAGGGAACTATGGCTACACCTTC. It encodes CSAYDTGNYGYTF.

This chain connects TRBV20-1 to TRBJ2-2; no firm D call. Trimming took off 1 base at V and 13 bases at J, with 10 bases between the two ends. Germline V gives CDR1 DFQATT, CDR2 SNEGSKA (reference sequence). The CDR3 sequence is 11 residues long. The DNA for the CDR3 is TGCAGTGCTAGAGCGCGACTGGGGCTGTTTTTT. This translates into CSARARLGLFF.

This clone was seen only a few times. The gene calls are TRBV30 and TRBJ1-2; no clear D. The CDR3 length is 13 residues. V dropped 3 bases and J dropped 2 bases, with 10 bases sitting between them. The germline V gene encodes CDR1 GTSNPN and CDR2 SVGIG (reference sequence). Here the CDR3 DNA reads TGTGCCTGGAGCCTAGGAATAAACTATGGCTACACCTTC. Protein: CAWSLGINYGYTF.

This clone was recorded a few times. The chain couples TRBV3-1 (or the pseudogene TRBV3-2) to TRBJ1-1; D gene uncertain. Trimming removed 4 bases at V and 0 bases at J, with 18 bases between. The CDR3 is made up of 17 amino acids. Germline V gives CDR1 LGHDT, CDR2 YNNKEL (reference sequence). The CDR3 region is CASSPRDLRALNTEAFF. The CDR3 coding sequence is TGTGCCAGCAGCCCCCGAGACCTCAGAGCCCTGAACACTGAAGCTTTCTTT.

The chain links TRBV7-9 to TRBJ2-7; D remains unclear. Germline CDR1 and CDR2: SEHNR and FQNEAQ (reference sequence). The V and J ends lost 4 bases and 2 bases respectively, with 15 bases between them. The CDR3 loop spans 15 amino acids. The CDR3 is CASSSPGQRAYEQYF. The CDR3 coding sequence is TGTGCCAGCAGCTCCCCCGGGCAAAGAGCCTACGAGCAGTACTTC.

This clone was counted a few times. This sequence joins TRBV27 and TRBJ2-3; 11 positions agree with TRBD2. Germline-derived CDR1 and CDR2 are MNHEY and SMNVEV (reference sequence). The CDR3 has 15 amino acids. V trimming: 1 base; J trimming: 6 bases; junction bases outside the gene matches: 3. The CDR3 sequence is CASSLYSSGRDTQYF. The CDR3 DNA reads as TGTGCCAGCAGTTTATACTCTAGCGGGAGGGATACGCAGTATTTT.

This rearrangement joins TRBV24-1 to TRBJ2-3; weak D call: TRBD2 (7 bases). The CDR3 totals 19 residues. Germline V CDR1 and CDR2: KGHDR, SFDVKD. V was cut by 1 base and J by 4 bases, with 23 bases left in between. The CDR3 loop reads CATSDLGGERKTGADTQYF. Here the CDR3 DNA reads TGTGCCACCAGTGATTTAGGGGGGGAAAGAAAGACGGGCGCAGATACGCAGTATTTT.

This clone was recorded a few times. The V call is TRBV6-1, the J call TRBJ1-2; possibly TRBD1 for D (5 bases). Per germline, CDR1 MNHNS and CDR2 SASEGT. This CDR3 has 17 residues. With 3 bases removed from V and 2 bases from J, the gap between germline ends came to 19 bases. CDR3 nucleotides: TGTGCCAGCAGTGACCTTTCGGTAGGGGCAGTCAACTATGGCTACACCTTC. The encoded protein is CASSDLSVGAVNYGYTF.

In its sample, this clone was seen a few times. The V gene is TRBV6-6, the J gene TRBJ2-7, with a tentative D call TRBD1 (6 bases). Germline CDR1 reads MNHNY; CDR2 reads SVGAGI (reference sequence). V gave up 5 bases and J gave up 5 bases, with 16 bases separating them. The CDR3 is 14 residues long. The chain's CDR3 is CASSPTGLIDEQYF. DNA for the CDR3: TGTGCCAGCAGTCCCACAGGGTTAATCGACGAGCAGTACTTC.

The V and J genes are TRBV5-5 and TRBJ1-5; D is ambiguous. Germline-derived CDR1 and CDR2 are SGHKS and YYEKEE (reference sequence). The CDR3 has 14 amino acids. V was pared by 0 bases and J by 3 bases, with 7 bases between. The CDR3 loop is CASSLDVHNQPQHF. The CDR3 DNA follows: TGTGCCAGCAGCTTGGACGTTCACAATCAGCCCCAGCATTTT.

CDR3: CASSETGGWTEAFF. The CDR3 DNA reads as TGTGCCAGCAGCGAGACAGGGGGCTGGACTGAAGCTTTCTTT. This chain joins TRBV6-5 and TRBJ1-1; 10 nucleotides agree with TRBD1. The CDR3 is 14 amino acids. V dropped 6 bases and J dropped 5; count of bases not matched to a gene: 6. Germline CDR1 reads MNHEY; CDR2 reads SVGAGI.

This CDR3 reads CASSLASVETQYF. In DNA, the CDR3 is TGTGCCAGCAGCTTGGCTAGCGTGGAGACCCAGTACTTC. The chain couples TRBV5-4 to TRBJ2-5, with D perhaps matching TRBD2 (6 bases). CDR3 size: 13 residues. Trimming cost V 0 bases and J 5 bases, with 8 bases left between them. Germline CDR1 SGHNT, CDR2 YYREEE (reference sequence).

The chain couples TRBV5-1 to TRBJ2-1; either TRBD1 or TRBD2 may fit D (5 bases each). CDR1 and CDR2 (germline): SGHRS, YFSETQ. This CDR3 comprises 12 residues. The germline V and J ends were trimmed by 3 bases and 16 bases, with 17 bases remaining between them. The CDR3 sequence is CASSSTGTLTFF. CDR3 in DNA: TGCGCCAGCAGCTCCACCGGGACCCTAACCTTCTTC.

This chain uses TRBV7-2 with TRBJ2-1; TRBD2 matches 7 bases. The CDR3 has 14 amino acids. Germline CDR1 SGHTA, CDR2 FQGNSA. The J segment lost 12 bases and the V segment lost 3 bases, leaving 11 bases of the junction unmatched. CDR3 DNA sequence: TGTGCCAGCAGCTTCGCGGGGGATCCAACGATGCAGTTCTTC. Translation gives CASSFAGDPTMQFF.

The chain couples TRBV6-5 to TRBJ1-3; D is uncertain. Trimming took 6 bases from V and 0 from J, leaving 9 bases between them. CDR1 is MNHEY, CDR2 SVGAGI, per germline. The CDR3 is 14 amino acids. CDR3: CASRSTISGNTIYF. CDR3 in DNA: TGTGCCAGCAGGTCCACAATCTCTGGAAACACCATATATTTT.

On this clone: The junction shows a germline mismatch at one end, possibly a read error. The chain combines TRBV7-7 with TRBJ2-2, with D perhaps given as TRBD1 or TRBD2 (5 bases each). CDR1 and CDR2 from the germline V gene are SSHAT and FNYEAQ (reference sequence). The CDR3 has 15 amino acids. CDR3 loop: CASSLRGAGTGELFF. The CDR3 DNA reads as TGTGCTAGCAGCTTAAGAGGGGCCGGCACCGGGGAGCTGTTTTTT. Full variable domain (outside the CDR3, taken from reference TRBV7-7 and TRBJ2-2): GAGVSQSPRYKVTKRGQDVTLRCDPISSHATLYWYQQALGQGPEFLTYFNYEAQPDKSGLPSDRFSAERPEGSISTLTIQRTEQRDSAMYRCASSLRGAGTGELFFGEGSRLTVL.

This clone was counted at least ten times. The chain links TRBV3-1 (or the pseudogene TRBV3-2) to TRBJ1-4; TRBD1 might be the D (6 bases). This CDR3 is built from 14 residues. The germline CDR1 and CDR2 sequences are LGHDT and YNNKEL (reference sequence). The V end was cut by 1 base, the J end by 6 bases, with 9 bases between. The CDR3 bases are TGTGCCAGCAGCCAAGGATACAGGGATGAAAAACTGTTTTTT. This encodes CASSQGYRDEKLFF.

This clone turned up a few times. The gene calls are TRBV4-3 and TRBJ2-6, with 7 bases lining up with TRBD2. The J segment lost 3 bases and the V segment lost 0 bases, leaving 5 bases of the junction unmatched. The CDR3 is made up of 17 amino acids. The germline V gene has CDR1 LGHNA and CDR2 YSLEER. CDR3 amino acids: CASSQDFGGVGANVLTF. CDR3 sequence (DNA): TGCGCCAGCAGCCAAGATTTTGGGGGGGTTGGGGCCAACGTCCTGACTTTC.

The genes are TRBV27 and TRBJ2-1; D possibly corresponds to TRBD2 (5 bases). Germline V gene lookup returns CDR1 MNHEY and CDR2 SMNVEV (reference sequence). This CDR3 is built from 13 residues. With 0 bases removed from V and 6 bases from J, the gap between germline ends came to 6 bases. The CDR3 here is CASSLSAGNEQFF. CDR3 bases: TGTGCCAGCAGTTTATCTGCGGGCAATGAGCAGTTCTTC.

There are a few counts of this clone. The rearrangement uses TRBV18 and TRBJ2-2; the D is unclear. CDR1 and CDR2 from the germline V gene are KGHSH and LQKENI. CDR3 length: 18 residues. V gave up 5 bases and J gave up 6 bases, with 25 bases separating them. CDR3 sequence (DNA): TGTGCCAGCTCAGGAAGAGATTTAGGGTCTACGACGGCCGGGGAGCTGTTTTTT. This sequence encodes CASSGRDLGSTTAGELFF.

The table lists this clone with a few counts. The chain has TRBV10-1 and TRBJ1-6; no clear D gene. V lost 3 bases to trimming and J lost 8 bases, with 5 bases between them. This CDR3 region has 12 residues. CDR1 is WNHNN and CDR2 is SYGVQD in the germline V gene (reference sequence). This CDR3 reads CASSERDSPLHF. CDR3 nucleotides: TGCGCCAGCAGTGAACGGGATTCACCCCTCCACTTT.

The chain couples TRBV4-1 to TRBJ2-1; D might be TRBD1 or TRBD2, each matching 5 bases. With 2 bases removed from V and 8 bases from J, the gap between germline ends came to 19 bases. The germline CDR1 and CDR2 sequences are MGHRA and YSYEKL. The CDR3 has 16 amino acids. The CDR3 sequence: CASSQQGRRGSHEQFF. For the CDR3, the DNA is TGCGCCAGCAGCCAACAGGGACGGAGAGGTTCCCATGAGCAGTTCTTC.

The rearrangement links TRBV25-1 to TRBJ2-3; 9 positions agree with TRBD2. Trimming removed 3 bases from V and 2 bases from J; junction bases left unmatched: 12. Germline CDR1 is MGHDK and CDR2 is SYGVNS. The CDR3 covers 18 residues. The CDR3 is CASSDPRGLAGFTDTQYF. CDR3 DNA sequence: TGTGCCAGCAGTGACCCAAGGGGTCTAGCGGGATTCACAGATACGCAGTATTTT.

The rearrangement links TRBV6-6 to TRBJ1-1; a weak D match, TRBD1 (6 bases). Germline V gives CDR1 MNHNY, CDR2 SVGAGI (reference sequence). Trimming took off 0 bases at V and 5 bases at J, with 10 bases between the two ends. The length of the CDR3 is 14 residues. The CDR3 sequence is CASSYSLGGTEAFF. In DNA form, the CDR3 reads TGTGCCAGCAGTTACTCTTTAGGGGGGACTGAAGCTTTCTTT.

The rearrangement uses TRBV4-1 and TRBJ2-3; TRBD1 might be the D (5 bases). Trimming shortened V by 1 base and J by 1 base, and 9 bases separated the two germline ends. The CDR3 loop spans 15 amino acids. Germline V gene sequence: CDR1 MGHRA, CDR2 YSYEKL. The CDR3 bases are TGCGCCAGCAGCCAAGTCATACAGGGCACAGATACGCAGTATTTT. Amino acid sequence: CASSQVIQGTDTQYF.

V gene TRBV7-8 combines with J gene TRBJ2-2; TRBD2 agrees at 10 bases. This CDR3 comprises 18 residues. The J segment lost 1 base and the V segment lost 3 bases, leaving 8 bases of the junction unmatched. From germline, CDR1 is SGHVS and CDR2 FQNEAQ. The CDR3 sequence is CASSFRFSGGLNTGELFF. The DNA of the CDR3 is TGTGCCAGCAGCTTCCGGTTTAGCGGGGGGCTGAACACCGGGGAGCTGTTTTTT.

The chain employs TRBV19 and TRBJ2-5; 9 nucleotides match TRBD1. The germline CDR1 and CDR2 sequences are LNHDA and SQIVND (reference sequence). Trimming cost V 4 bases and J 5 bases; bases outside gene matches: 5. This CDR3 is built from 14 residues. CDR3 residues: CASSTGQGMETQYF. The CDR3 coding sequence is TGTGCCAGTAGTACGGGACAGGGTATGGAGACCCAGTACTTC. Supplemented by reference TRBV19 and TRBJ2-5, the full variable domain reads DGGITQSPKYLFRKEGQNVTLSCEQNLNHDAMYWYRQDPGQGLRLIYYSQIVNDFQKGDIAEGYSVSREKKESFPLTVTSAQKNPTAFYLCASSTGQGMETQYFGPGTRLLVL.

V gene TRBV6-5 combines with J gene TRBJ1-1; D call uncertain. V was trimmed by 0 bases and J by 0 bases, leaving 11 bases between them. The V gene's germline CDR1 is MNHEY and CDR2 SVGAGI. This CDR3 is built from 16 residues. CDR3: CASSYSGQLMNTEAFF. The CDR3 region has the DNA TGTGCCAGCAGTTACTCTGGGCAGCTGATGAACACTGAAGCTTTCTTT.